This TCR beta chain was captured in a study of T cell repertoires in cytomegalovirus infection. Across the study: Both recently identified HLA-C-restricted and well-studied HLA-B-restricted CMV epitopes were used in the study. Public TCR beta signatures indicated both CMV infection and matching HLA type.

Findings and caveats of the study: The ex vivo response was dominated by HLA-C-restricted CMV-specific TCR beta clonotypes.

Comment on this clonotype: The target antigen is unknown.

The CDR3 has 15 residues. Germline CDR1 reads MGHRA; CDR2 reads YSYEKL. V lost 1 base, J lost 2 bases, and 9 bases lay in between. One entry per CDR3 protein, called by TCRdb with MiXCR from the reads. The sample lists under 300,000 distinct CDR3 sequences; roughly 21% were seen once. This receptor was taken from a human donor in good health (CMV status not recorded). Some clones in this sample may be carry-over from other donors' samples. Sequenced here: cultured PBMCs, sampled from culture after CMV antigen stimulation. The rearrangement joins TRBV4-1 to TRBJ1-3, with D perhaps TRBD1 (5 bases). The CDR3 is CASSQAGLTGNTIYF. Here the CDR3 DNA reads TGCGCCAGCAGCCAAGCGGGACTAACTGGAAACACCATATATTTT.